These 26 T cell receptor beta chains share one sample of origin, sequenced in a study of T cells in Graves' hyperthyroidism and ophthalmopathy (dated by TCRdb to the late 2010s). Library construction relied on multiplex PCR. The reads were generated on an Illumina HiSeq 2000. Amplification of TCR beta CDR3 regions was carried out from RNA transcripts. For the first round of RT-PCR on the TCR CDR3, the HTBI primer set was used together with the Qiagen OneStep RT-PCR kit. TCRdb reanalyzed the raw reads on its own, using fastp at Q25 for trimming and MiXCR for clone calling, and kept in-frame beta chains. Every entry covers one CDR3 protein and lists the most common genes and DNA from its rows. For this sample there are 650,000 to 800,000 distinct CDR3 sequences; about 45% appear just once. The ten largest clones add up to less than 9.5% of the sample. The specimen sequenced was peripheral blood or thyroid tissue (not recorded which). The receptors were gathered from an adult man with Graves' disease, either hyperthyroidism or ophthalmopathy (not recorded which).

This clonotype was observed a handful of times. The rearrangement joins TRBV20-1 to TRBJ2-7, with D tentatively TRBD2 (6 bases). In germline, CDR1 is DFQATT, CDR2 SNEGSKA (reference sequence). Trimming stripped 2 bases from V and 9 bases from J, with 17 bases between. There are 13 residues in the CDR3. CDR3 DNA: TGCAGTGCTAGACCAGTACTAGCTTCGGTGCAGTACTTC. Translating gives CSARPVLASVQYF.

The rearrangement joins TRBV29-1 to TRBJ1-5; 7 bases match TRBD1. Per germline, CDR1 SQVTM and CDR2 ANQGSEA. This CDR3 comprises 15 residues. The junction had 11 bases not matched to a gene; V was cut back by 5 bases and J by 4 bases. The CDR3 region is CSVTRDSFGNQPQHF. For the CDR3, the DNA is TGCAGCGTTACGCGGGACAGTTTCGGGAATCAGCCCCAGCATTTT.

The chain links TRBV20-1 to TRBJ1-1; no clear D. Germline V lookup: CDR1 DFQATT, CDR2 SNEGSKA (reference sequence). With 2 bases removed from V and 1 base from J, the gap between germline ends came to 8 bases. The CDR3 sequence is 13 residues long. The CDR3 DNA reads TGCAGTGCTAGAAACACTCCGAACACTGAAGCTTTCTTT. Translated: CSARNTPNTEAFF.

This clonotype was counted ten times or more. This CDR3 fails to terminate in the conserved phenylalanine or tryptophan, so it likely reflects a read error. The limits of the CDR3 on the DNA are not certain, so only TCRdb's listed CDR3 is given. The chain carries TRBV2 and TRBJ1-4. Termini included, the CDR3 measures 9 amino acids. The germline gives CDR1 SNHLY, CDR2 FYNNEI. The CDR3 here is CASSELGVS.

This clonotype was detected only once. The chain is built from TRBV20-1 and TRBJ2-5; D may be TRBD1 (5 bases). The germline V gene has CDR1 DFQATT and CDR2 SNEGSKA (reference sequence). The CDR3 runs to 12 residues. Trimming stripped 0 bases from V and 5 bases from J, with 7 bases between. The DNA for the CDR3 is TGCAGTGCTAGAGAGGGGCTGGAGACCCAGTACTTC. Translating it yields CSAREGLETQYF.

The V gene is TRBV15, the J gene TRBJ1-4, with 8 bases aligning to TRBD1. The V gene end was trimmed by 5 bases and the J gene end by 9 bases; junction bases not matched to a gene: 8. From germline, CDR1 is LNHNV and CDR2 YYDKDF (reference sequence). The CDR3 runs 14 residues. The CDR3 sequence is CATSSDRVGKKLFF. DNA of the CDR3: TGTGCCACCAGCTCGGACAGGGTGGGCAAAAAACTGTTTTTT.

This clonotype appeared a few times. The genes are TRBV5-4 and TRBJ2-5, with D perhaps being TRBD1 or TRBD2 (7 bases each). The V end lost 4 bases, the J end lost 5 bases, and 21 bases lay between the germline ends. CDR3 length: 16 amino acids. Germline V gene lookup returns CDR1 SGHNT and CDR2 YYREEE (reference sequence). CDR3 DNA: TGTGCCAGCAGCATCCCAGGGGGGGCCCCCGGGGAGACCCAGTACTTC. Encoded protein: CASSIPGGAPGETQYF. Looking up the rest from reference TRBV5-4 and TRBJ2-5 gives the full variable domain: ETGVTQSPTHLIKTRGQQVTLRCSSQSGHNTVSWYQQALGQGPQFIFQYYREEENGRGNFPPRFSGLQFPNYSSELNVNALELDDSALYLCASSIPGGAPGETQYFGPGTRLLVL.

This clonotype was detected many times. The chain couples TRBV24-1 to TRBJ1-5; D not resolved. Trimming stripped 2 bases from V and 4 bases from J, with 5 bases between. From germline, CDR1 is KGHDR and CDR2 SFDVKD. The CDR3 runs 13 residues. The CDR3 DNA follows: TGTGCCACCAGTGATTCCTTAAATCAGCCCCAGCATTTT. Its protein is CATSDSLNQPQHF.

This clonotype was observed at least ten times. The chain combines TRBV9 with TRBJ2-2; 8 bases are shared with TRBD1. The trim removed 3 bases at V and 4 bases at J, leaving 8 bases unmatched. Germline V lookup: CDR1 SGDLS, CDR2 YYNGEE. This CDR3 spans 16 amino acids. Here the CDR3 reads CASSGVQGAITGELFF. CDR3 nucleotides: TGTGCCAGCAGCGGAGTCCAGGGGGCGATCACCGGGGAGCTGTTTTTT.

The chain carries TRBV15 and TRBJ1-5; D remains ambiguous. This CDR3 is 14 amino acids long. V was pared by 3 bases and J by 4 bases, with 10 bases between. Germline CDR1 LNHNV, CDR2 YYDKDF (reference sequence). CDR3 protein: CATSSLAGNQPQHF. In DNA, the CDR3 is TGTGCCACCAGCAGCTTAGCGGGAAATCAGCCCCAGCATTTT.

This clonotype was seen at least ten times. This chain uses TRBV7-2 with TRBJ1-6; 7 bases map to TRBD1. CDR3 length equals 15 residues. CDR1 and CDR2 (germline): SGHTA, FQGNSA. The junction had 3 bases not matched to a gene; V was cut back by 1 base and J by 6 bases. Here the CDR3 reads CASSLGGTANSPLHF. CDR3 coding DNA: TGTGCCAGCAGCTTAGGCGGGACAGCTAATTCACCCCTCCACTTT.

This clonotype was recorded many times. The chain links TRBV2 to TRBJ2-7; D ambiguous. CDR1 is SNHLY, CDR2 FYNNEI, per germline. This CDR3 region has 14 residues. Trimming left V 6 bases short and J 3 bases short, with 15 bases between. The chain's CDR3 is CASRTDHAGYEQYF. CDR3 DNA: TGTGCCAGCAGGACGGACCATGCAGGCTACGAGCAGTACTTC.

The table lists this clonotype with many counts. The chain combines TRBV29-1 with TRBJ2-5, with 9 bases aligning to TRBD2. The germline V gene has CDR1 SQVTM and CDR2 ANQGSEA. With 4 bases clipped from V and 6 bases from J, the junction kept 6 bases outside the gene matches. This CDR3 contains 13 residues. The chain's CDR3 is CSVVAGAPKTQYF. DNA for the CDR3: TGCAGCGTTGTAGCGGGGGCCCCAAAGACCCAGTACTTC.

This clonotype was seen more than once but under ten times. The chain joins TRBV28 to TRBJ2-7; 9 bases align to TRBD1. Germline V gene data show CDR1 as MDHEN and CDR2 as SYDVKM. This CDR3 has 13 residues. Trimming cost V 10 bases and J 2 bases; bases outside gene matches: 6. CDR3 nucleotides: TGTGCCACCGGACAGGGGAGGGCCTACGAGCAGTACTTC. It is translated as CATGQGRAYEQYF.

For the CDR3, the DNA is TGTGCCAGCAGCTTAGGGCCCTTCAACTCTGGAAACACCATATATTTT. Amino acid sequence: CASSLGPFNSGNTIYF. V usage is TRBV7-8 and J usage is TRBJ1-3; no firm D call. Trimming cost V 1 base and J 0 bases, with 10 bases left between them. The CDR3 extends over 16 amino acids. Germline V gene lookup returns CDR1 SGHVS and CDR2 FQNEAQ.

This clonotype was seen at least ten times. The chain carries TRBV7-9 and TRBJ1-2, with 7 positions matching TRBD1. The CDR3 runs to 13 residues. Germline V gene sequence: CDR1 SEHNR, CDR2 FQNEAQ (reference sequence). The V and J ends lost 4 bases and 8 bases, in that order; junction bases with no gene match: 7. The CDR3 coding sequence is TGTGCCAGCAGCTCCCTCGACAGGGTAGGCTACACCTTC. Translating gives CASSSLDRVGYTF.

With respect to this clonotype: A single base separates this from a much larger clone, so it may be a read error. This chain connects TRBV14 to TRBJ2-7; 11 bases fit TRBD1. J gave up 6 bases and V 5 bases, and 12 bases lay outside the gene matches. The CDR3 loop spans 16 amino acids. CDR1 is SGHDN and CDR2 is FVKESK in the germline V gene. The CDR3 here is CASSFRGRGQGGEQYF. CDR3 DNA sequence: TGTGCCAGCAGCTTTAGGGGCCGGGGACAGGGGGGCGAGCAGTACTTC.

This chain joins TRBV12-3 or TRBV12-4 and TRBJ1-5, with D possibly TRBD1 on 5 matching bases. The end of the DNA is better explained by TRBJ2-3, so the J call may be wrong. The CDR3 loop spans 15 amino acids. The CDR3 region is CASSLARVSNQPQYF. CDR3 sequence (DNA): TGTGCCAGCAGTTTAGCCAGGGTGAGCAATCAGCCCCAGTATTTT.

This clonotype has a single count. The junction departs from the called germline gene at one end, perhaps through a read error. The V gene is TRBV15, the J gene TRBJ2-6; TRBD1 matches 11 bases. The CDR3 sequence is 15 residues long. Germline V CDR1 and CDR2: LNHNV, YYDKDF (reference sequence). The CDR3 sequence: CATSGTGTGGNVLTF. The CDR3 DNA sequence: TGTGCCACCAGCGGTACCGGGACAGGGGGCAACGTCCTGACTTTC.

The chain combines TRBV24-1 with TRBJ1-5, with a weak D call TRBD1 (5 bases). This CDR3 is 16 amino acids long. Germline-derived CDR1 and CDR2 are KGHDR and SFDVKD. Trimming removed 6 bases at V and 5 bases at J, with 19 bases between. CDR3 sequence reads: CATSSFGAASHQPQHF. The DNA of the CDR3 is TGTGCCACCAGTAGTTTCGGGGCAGCCTCCCATCAGCCCCAGCATTTT.

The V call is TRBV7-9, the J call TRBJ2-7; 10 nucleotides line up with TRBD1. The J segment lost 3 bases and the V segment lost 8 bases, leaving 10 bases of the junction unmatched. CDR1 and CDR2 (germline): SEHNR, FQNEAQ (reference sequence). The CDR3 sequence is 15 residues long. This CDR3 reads CASSLRTGGYYEQYF. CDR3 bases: TGTGCCAGCTCTCTCCGGACAGGGGGTTACTACGAGCAGTACTTC. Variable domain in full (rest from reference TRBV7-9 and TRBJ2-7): DTGVSQNPRHKITKRGQNVTFRCDPISEHNRLYWYRQTLGQGPEFLTYFQNEAQLEKSRLLSDRFSAERPKGSFSTLEIQRTEQGDSAMYLCASSLRTGGYYEQYFGPGTRLTVT.

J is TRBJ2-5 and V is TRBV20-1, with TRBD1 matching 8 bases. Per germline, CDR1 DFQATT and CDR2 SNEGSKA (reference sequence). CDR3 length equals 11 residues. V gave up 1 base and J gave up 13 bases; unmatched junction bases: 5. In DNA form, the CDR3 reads TGCAGTGCTAGAGTCCGAGGGACAGGGTACTTC. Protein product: CSARVRGTGYF.

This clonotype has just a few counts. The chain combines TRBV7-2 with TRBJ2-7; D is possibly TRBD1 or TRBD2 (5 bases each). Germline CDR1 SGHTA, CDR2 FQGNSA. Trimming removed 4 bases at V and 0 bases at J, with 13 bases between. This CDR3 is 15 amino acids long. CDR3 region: CASSSTERGSYEQYF. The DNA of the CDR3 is TGTGCCAGCAGCTCGACCGAGAGGGGCTCCTACGAGCAGTACTTC.

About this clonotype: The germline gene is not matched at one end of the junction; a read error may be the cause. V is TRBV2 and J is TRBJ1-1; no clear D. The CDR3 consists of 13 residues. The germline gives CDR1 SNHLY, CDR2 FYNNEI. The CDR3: CATSREQNTEAFF. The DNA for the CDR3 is TGTGCCACCAGTAGAGAACAGAACACTGAAGCTTTCTTT. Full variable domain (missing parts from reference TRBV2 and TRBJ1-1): EPEVTQTPSHQVTQMGQEVILRCVPISNHLYFYWYRQILGQKVEFLVSFYNNEISEKSEIFDDQFSVERPDGSNFTLKIRSTKLEDSAMYFCATSREQNTEAFFGQGTRLTVV.

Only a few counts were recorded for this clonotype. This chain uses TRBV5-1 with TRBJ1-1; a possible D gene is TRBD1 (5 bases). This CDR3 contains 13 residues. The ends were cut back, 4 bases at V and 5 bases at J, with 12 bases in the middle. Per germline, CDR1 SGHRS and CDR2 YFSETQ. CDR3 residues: CASSTDGGTEAFF. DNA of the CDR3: TGCGCCAGCAGCACCGATGGGGGTACTGAAGCTTTCTTT.

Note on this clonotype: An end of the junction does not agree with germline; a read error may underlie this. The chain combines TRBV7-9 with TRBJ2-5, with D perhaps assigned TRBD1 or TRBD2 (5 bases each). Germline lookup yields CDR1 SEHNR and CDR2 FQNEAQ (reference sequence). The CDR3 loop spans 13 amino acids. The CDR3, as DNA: TGTGCCAGCTCACCCGCCGGTCCAGGGACCCGGTACTTC. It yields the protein CASSPAGPGTRYF.